This T cell receptor (beta chain) derives from a study of T cell responses to AZD1222 COVID-19 vaccine. Findings and limits, study-wide: It was only after the peak T cell response that any repertoires were sampled. Spike-specific TCR repertoires showed rising breadth and depth after two AZD1222 doses.

In regard to this clone: Its antigen is undetermined.

The ends lost 3 bases at V and 1 base at J; junction bases unmatched: 5. Per the germline V gene, CDR1 is LNHDA and CDR2 is SQIVND (reference sequence). The CDR3 is made up of 16 amino acids. Assay used: immunoSEQ multiplex PCR; TCRdb lists only in-frame clones, some missing. The sample yields 90,000 or so clones, roughly nine tenths seen once. Sequences were derived from peripheral blood, sampled 28 days after the second AZD1222 dose. The source of this sequence is an adult who received the AZD1222 COVID-19 vaccine. The rearrangement joins TRBV19 to TRBJ2-2; 7 bases match TRBD1. In DNA form, the CDR3 reads TGTGCCAGTAGTATTTATGGGACAGAGAACACCGGGGAGCTGTTTTTT. The encoded protein is CASSIYGTENTGELFF.